This T cell receptor beta chain was identified in a study of blood T cell repertoires in COVID-19. Study details: Material from acute and convalescent COVID-19 was sourced from the United States, Italy and Spain.

The length of the CDR3 is 18 residues. Germline V gives CDR1 SSHAT, CDR2 FNYEAQ (reference sequence). Profiled with immunoSEQ multiplex PCR; TCRdb holds only in-frame clones, not every one. The table records about 140,000 clones, about 85% of them present only once. About this clone itself: Germline is not matched at one junction end, which may reflect a read error.

The origin of this receptor is a human donor in a cohort sampled during active COVID-19. The chain combines TRBV7-7 with TRBJ2-3; 12 bases align to TRBD2. The sample taken for sequencing was peripheral blood. CDR3 nucleotide sequence: TGTGCTAGCAGCCCCCGCAATAGACTAGCGGGAGAGACAGATACGCAGTATTTT. Its translation: CASSPRNRLAGETDTQYF.